The clone carrying this T cell receptor beta chain was seen a handful of times. The antigen is undetermined. The data derive from a study of T cell repertoires in cytomegalovirus infection. On the study more broadly: Shared public TCR beta signatures pointed to both CMV infection and a matching HLA type. Study-wide results and limits: Clonotype analysis showed dominance of the ex vivo response by HLA-C-restricted CMV-specific TCR beta clonotypes. Of the TCR beta families, the public ones yielded a cumulative frequency that identified carriers of CMV plus the relevant HLA.

TCRdb independently ran MiXCR on the reads; one entry per CDR3 protein. The sample has approximately 600,000 distinct CDR3 sequences; about 40% are singletons. This CDR3 contains 11 residues. V lost 2 bases to trimming and J lost 6 bases, with 5 bases between them. Germline-derived CDR1 and CDR2 are SGHVS and FNYEAQ. The TCR comes from a human donor in good health (CMV status not recorded). Some clones in this sample may be carry-over from other donors' samples. Sequenced material: cultured PBMCs, taken from culture after CMV antigen stimulation. This chain links TRBV7-6 with TRBJ2-7; no firm D call. The CDR3: CASSLSTEQYF. CDR3 bases: TGTGCCAGCAGCTTATCAACCGAGCAGTACTTC. The full variable domain, with the rest looked up from reference TRBV7-6 and TRBJ2-7, is GAGVSQSPRYKVTKRGQDVALRCDPISGHVSLYWYRQALGQGPEFLTYFNYEAQQDKSGLPNDRFSAERPEGSISTLTIQRTEQRDSAMYRCASSLSTEQYFGPGTRLTVT.